The 2 T cell receptor beta chains presented below share a single source sample, sequenced in a study of T cell repertoires and Cas9 in healthy adults. This table comes from immunoSEQ multiplex PCR, and its TCRdb copy is limited to in-frame clones, with some not included. The sample contains 20,000 to 25,000 clones, about 92% of which appear only once. Sequencing was done on a sample of CD4+ effector T cells (CD127+, CD25-, CD137-, CD154-) from PBMCs; culture status not recorded. The receptors here all came from a human donor in good health.

The chain links TRBV19 to TRBJ2-7, with 12 bases lining up with TRBD1. Germline trimming cut 7 bases from V and 5 bases from J; bases unmatched to any gene: 6. The CDR3 loop spans 14 amino acids. CDR1 is LNHDA, CDR2 SQIVND, per germline (reference sequence). The CDR3 loop reads CASTSGTGGNEQYF. The CDR3 coding sequence is TGTGCCAGTACGAGTGGGACAGGGGGCAACGAGCAGTACTTC.

The chain recombines TRBV9 with TRBJ2-2; 11 bases align to TRBD1. The CDR3 runs to 16 residues. Germline trimming cut 4 bases from V and 7 bases from J; bases unmatched to any gene: 9. From germline, CDR1 is SGDLS and CDR2 YYNGEE. The CDR3 loop reads CASSLHGTGGVGELFF. CDR3 coding DNA: TGTGCCAGCAGCCTACACGGGACAGGGGGTGTCGGGGAGCTGTTTTTT. Combining the CDR3 with reference TRBV9 and TRBJ2-2 gives the whole variable domain DSGVTQTPKHLITATGQRVTLRCSPRSGDLSVYWYQQSLDQGLQFLIQYYNGEERAKGNILERFSAQQFPDLHSELNLSSLELGDSALYFCASSLHGTGGVGELFFGEGSRLTVL.